The rows below give T cell receptor beta chains drawn from one sample of a study of shared clonotypes between healthy human individuals. The protocol was immunoSEQ multiplex PCR, while the TCRdb copy is restricted to in-frame clones and leaves out a portion. The sample records around 700,000 clones, 55% to 85% being singletons. The sequencing sample was made of memory CD4+ T cells sorted from blood. The receptors were gathered from a woman aged 25 to 39 in good health. Each CDR3 is given with its conserved first and last residue.

v_call	j_call	cdr3_aa
TRBV29-1	TRBJ2-5	CSVRQGSETQYF
TRBV19	TRBJ1-2	CASSIVGVTGYTF
TRBV27	TRBJ2-1	CASSLSGSSTFFF
TRBV6-1	TRBJ2-7	CASSDIPTGSGEQYF
TRBV5-6	TRBJ2-7	CASSRSLADNYEQYF
TRBV5-1	TRBJ1-3	CASSGISSGTGVYGNTIYF
TRBV28	TRBJ1-2	CASSLDHSSYGYTF
TRBV28	TRBJ2-7	CASAGQGYSYEQYF
TRBV5-1	TRBJ2-7	CASSPRVSEGEEYF
TRBV5-1	TRBJ2-5	CASSLVGLAGNGGKETQYF
TRBV7-8	TRBJ1-1	CASSFPGQGAEAFF
TRBV19	TRBJ2-3	CASRRSGQEPDTQYF
TRBV4-1	TRBJ2-1	CASSQAVGRTSGNEQFF
TRBV2	TRBJ2-1	CASSGRGMGTTWAYNEQFF
TRBV4-2	TRBJ1-5	CASSEQGASNQPQHF
TRBV7-2	TRBJ1-5	CASSFGGRNNQPQHF
TRBV5-4	TRBJ2-1	CASTVDRGNEQFF
TRBV28	TRBJ2-3	CASRPTSTDTQYF
TRBV7-2	TRBJ1-5	CASSRTAYQPQHF
TRBV2	TRBJ1-2	CASSPQGLNGYTF
TRBV6-6	TRBJ1-4	CASSYSRGQDEKLFF
TRBV10-3	TRBJ2-7	CAINTGTGGLYEQYF
TRBV5-1	TRBJ2-7	CASSHETSGFYEQYF
TRBV28	TRBJ1-3	CASTGRVGFLGNTIYF
TRBV29-1	TRBJ2-5	CSVAGGQGGETQYF
TRBV5-5	TRBJ2-2	CASSSLRGHTGELFF
TRBV28	TRBJ2-1	CASSYLRGQGLSILVF
TRBV11-2	TRBJ2-1	CASSQDRGHFNEQFF
TRBV7-6	TRBJ2-7	CASSLDVGTYEQYF
TRBV29-1	TRBJ2-3	CSVVVVLAGVSDTQYF
TRBV6-1	TRBJ1-3	CASSPHVASGNTIYF
TRBV2	TRBJ2-1	CATYRGRDNEQFF